This T cell receptor beta chain was recorded in a study of CD8 T cells in ankylosing spondylitis. Generation of TCR beta libraries employed quantitative 5'-RACE incorporating molecular barcodes. TCRdb fed the 5' RACE reads into MiXCR, producing one record per CDR3 protein. Of approximately 200,000 distinct CDR3 sequences detected, around 13% appear once; the ten largest clones hold 15% to 20%. The CDR3 extends over 14 amino acids. Germline-derived CDR1 and CDR2 are SQVTM and ANQGSEA. The ends lost 1 base at V and 8 bases at J; junction bases unmatched: 8. Study outcomes and limitations: Both synovial fluid and blood in reactive arthritis had previously been reported to carry some motif variants. Matched ankylosing spondylitis synovial fluid reportedly contained a significantly enriched population of disease-linked clones.

This clonotype was found a few times. Its specificity is unknown. The V call is TRBV29-1, the J call TRBJ2-1; TRBD2 matches 7 bases. The source material was blood, either unsorted or a sorted T cell fraction (not recorded which). The receptor comes from a male donor with ankylosing spondylitis or in good health (not recorded which). Written as DNA, the CDR3 is TGCAGCGTTGAAGGGGGGGGAGGGCCCCATGAGCAGTTCTTC. Protein: CSVEGGGGPHEQFF.